Following are 21 T cell receptor beta chains from one sample sequenced in a study of shared clonotypes between healthy human individuals. TCRdb keeps only in-frame clones here, not all; method: immunoSEQ multiplex PCR. This table has fewer than 3 million clones, under 95% appearing once. Sequences were obtained from naive CD4+ T cells from PBMCs. Described subset: CD45RA+ positively selected. The receptors shown here come from a man aged 18-30 years in good health. Some clones in this sample may be carry-over from other donors' samples.

With regard to this clone: Other DNA sequences within the sample encode an identical CDR3. The chain has TRBV5-1 and TRBJ1-2; tentatively, D is TRBD1 (5 bases). The V end lost 4 bases, the J end lost 3 bases, and 10 bases lay between the germline ends. In germline, CDR1 is SGHRS, CDR2 YFSETQ. The CDR3 covers 13 residues. CDR3 bases: TGCGCCAGCAGCCCCGCGGGGGACTATGGCTACACCTTC. Its translation: CASSPAGDYGYTF.

The rearrangement links TRBV6-5 to TRBJ2-5, with 8 bases lining up with TRBD2. The ends lost 0 bases at V and 2 bases at J; junction bases unmatched: 2. The germline V gene has CDR1 MNHEY and CDR2 SVGAGI. CDR3 length: 15 amino acids. The chain's CDR3 is CASSYSSGEQETQYF. The CDR3 bases are TGTGCCAGCAGTTACTCTAGCGGGGAACAAGAGACCCAGTACTTC.

The J gene is TRBJ2-2, the V gene TRBV29-1; 7 positions agree with TRBD2. Trimming removed 7 bases from V and 7 bases from J; junction bases left unmatched: 15. CDR1 is SQVTM, CDR2 ANQGSEA, per germline. The CDR3 spans 15 residues. CDR3 in DNA: TGCAGCGCGAGGCGGAGGCGGGAGAGGGGCGGGGAGCTGTTTTTT. This gives the protein CSARRRRERGGELFF.

This chain links TRBV5-4 with TRBJ2-7, with 7 bases fitting TRBD1. Trimming removed 4 bases from V and 4 bases from J; junction bases left unmatched: 5. CDR3 size: 13 residues. Per germline, CDR1 SGHNT and CDR2 YYREEE (reference sequence). The CDR3 reads CASSRQGRYEQYF. The CDR3 DNA reads TGTGCCAGCAGCCGACAGGGACGATACGAGCAGTACTTC.

The rearrangement joins TRBV27 to TRBJ2-3; 10 nucleotides match TRBD2. With 4 bases clipped from V and 3 bases from J, the junction kept 7 bases outside the gene matches. The germline gives CDR1 MNHEY, CDR2 SMNVEV (reference sequence). The CDR3 totals 16 residues. The CDR3 here is CASSSDFSGRTDTQYF. CDR3 sequence (DNA): TGTGCCAGCAGTTCGGACTTTAGCGGGAGGACAGATACGCAGTATTTT.

The rearrangement joins TRBV29-1 to TRBJ2-1, with 8 bases fitting TRBD2. CDR1 and CDR2 (germline): SQVTM, ANQGSEA. The ends lost 6 bases at V and 2 bases at J; junction bases unmatched: 6. The CDR3 is made up of 14 amino acids. CDR3: CSVLAGNPYNEQFF. CDR3 in DNA: TGCAGCGTATTAGCGGGGAACCCCTACAATGAGCAGTTCTTC.

The chain carries TRBV28 and TRBJ2-1, with 9 bases aligning to TRBD2. Germline V gives CDR1 MDHEN, CDR2 SYDVKM. J lost 6 bases, V lost 2 bases, and 5 bases had no gene match. The CDR3 extends over 15 amino acids. CDR3 sequence (DNA): TGTGCCAGCAGTTTAGCGGGAGGGCTTAGCAATGAGCAGTTCTTC. It yields the protein CASSLAGGLSNEQFF.

The rearrangement uses TRBV4-1 and TRBJ2-6; D is undetermined. The germline V gene encodes CDR1 MGHRA and CDR2 YSYEKL. The CDR3 runs to 14 residues. Trimming took 6 bases from V and 4 from J, leaving 10 bases between them. The CDR3 nucleotides are TGCGCCAGCAGACGGACGACGGGGGCCAACGTCCTGACTTTC. Its translation: CASRRTTGANVLTF.

The chain combines TRBV5-1 with TRBJ2-7; 8 bases map to TRBD1. The J segment lost 5 bases and the V segment lost 0 bases, leaving 7 bases of the junction unmatched. The CDR3 is 15 amino acids. Germline V lookup: CDR1 SGHRS, CDR2 YFSETQ. CDR3 nucleotide sequence: TGCGCCAGCAGCTTGGTGGCAGGGGGCGGTAACGAGCAGTACTTC. Protein: CASSLVAGGGNEQYF.

The chain joins TRBV28 to TRBJ2-4; 7 nucleotides line up with TRBD1. V shed 1 base and J 4 bases; nucleotides not matched to a gene: 4. The CDR3 totals 15 residues. Germline CDR1 reads MDHEN; CDR2 reads SYDVKM. The CDR3 bases are TGTGCCAGCAGTTTATTCGGGACAGTAAAAAACATTCAGTACTTC. Translation: CASSLFGTVKNIQYF.

The chain uses TRBV9 and TRBJ2-7, with D possibly called TRBD1 or TRBD2 (5 bases each). The V end lost 0 bases, the J end lost 0 bases, and 13 bases lay between the germline ends. The germline gives CDR1 SGDLS, CDR2 YYNGEE. CDR3 length equals 16 residues. For the CDR3, the DNA is TGTGCCAGCAGCGTAGGCCCCGGGGCTAGCTCCTACGAGCAGTACTTC. It encodes CASSVGPGASSYEQYF.

This chain uses TRBV28 with TRBJ2-3, with D maybe TRBD1 (6 bases). CDR3 length: 15 residues. V was clipped by 1 base and J by 3 bases, with 11 bases between them. Germline V gene sequence: CDR1 MDHEN, CDR2 SYDVKM. CDR3 DNA sequence: TGTGCCAGCAGTTTATCCACAGGGCGGACAGATACGCAGTATTTT. This gives the protein CASSLSTGRTDTQYF. Together with reference TRBV28 and TRBJ2-3, the CDR3 gives the full variable domain: DVKVTQSSRYLVKRTGEKVFLECVQDMDHENMFWYRQDPGLGLRLIYFSYDVKMKEKGDIPEGYSVSREKKERFSLILESASTNQTSMYLCASSLSTGRTDTQYFGPGTRLTVL.

The chain carries TRBV10-3 and TRBJ2-1; 10 nucleotides align to TRBD2. V lost 2 bases and J lost 7; bases outside the gene matches: 11. This CDR3 spans 17 amino acids. Germline lookup yields CDR1 ENHRY and CDR2 SYGVKD. This CDR3 reads CAISEATSGRARNEQFF. The CDR3, as DNA: TGTGCCATCAGTGAGGCCACGAGCGGGAGGGCCCGAAATGAGCAGTTCTTC.

The chain has TRBV4-2 and TRBJ2-3; 9 nucleotides match TRBD2. Unmatched junction bases numbered 10, after V lost 1 base and J lost 2 bases. Germline-derived CDR1 and CDR2 are LGHNA and YNFKEQ. The CDR3 runs 18 residues. As DNA, the CDR3 is TGTGCCAGCAGCCAAGGTAGGGCTAGCGGGATTTTCACAGATACGCAGTATTTT. Its translation is CASSQGRASGIFTDTQYF.

This clone was observed a single time. The chain combines TRBV7-2 with TRBJ2-7, with 9 bases identical to TRBD2. CDR1 SGHTA and CDR2 FQGNSA come from the germline V gene. V lost 5 bases, J lost 3 bases, and 8 bases stayed unmatched. The length of the CDR3 is 15 residues. The CDR3 region is CASSTGLAFFYEQYF. The CDR3 nucleotides read TGTGCCAGCAGCACGGGACTAGCTTTTTTCTACGAGCAGTACTTC.

In regard to this clone: Other nucleotide sequences in the sample specify the same CDR3. This sequence joins TRBV18 and TRBJ2-7; possibly TRBD1 or TRBD2 for D (5 bases each). CDR1 and CDR2 from the germline V gene are KGHSH and LQKENI. The V end lost 4 bases, the J end lost 0 bases, and 10 bases lay between the germline ends. The CDR3 spans 14 residues. In DNA, the CDR3 is TGTGCCAGCTCACGTGGGACGGACTCCTACGAGCAGTACTTC. This codes for CASSRGTDSYEQYF.

The chain combines TRBV4-3 with TRBJ2-5; D remains ambiguous. V was cut by 0 bases and J by 0 bases, with 11 bases left in between. This CDR3 spans 16 amino acids. Germline values: CDR1 LGHNA, CDR2 YSLEER. The CDR3 here is CASSQDVVGYQETQYF. The CDR3 DNA is TGCGCCAGCAGCCAAGATGTCGTGGGATACCAAGAGACCCAGTACTTC.

This chain uses TRBV11-2 with TRBJ2-5, with 9 bases fitting TRBD2. Losses at the gene ends were 5 bases for V and 4 bases for J; bases not matched to a gene: 8. CDR1 and CDR2 (germline): SGHAT, FQNNGV. The CDR3 spans 15 residues. CDR3 DNA sequence: TGTGCCAGCAGCCCTGGAGCGGGAGGAGGAGAGACCCAGTACTTC. It encodes CASSPGAGGGETQYF.

Regarding this clone: This sample also contains other DNA sequences that code for the same CDR3. The J gene is TRBJ2-5, the V gene TRBV2; no firm D call. Germline lookup yields CDR1 SNHLY and CDR2 FYNNEI. Trimming took off 4 bases at V and 5 bases at J, with 11 bases between the two ends. The CDR3 is 13 residues long. Here the CDR3 reads CASSGGVGETQYF. CDR3 coding DNA: TGTGCCAGCAGTGGAGGTGTTGGTGAGACCCAGTACTTC.

The CDR3 loop is CASSHRGTEAFF. The CDR3 region has the DNA TGTGCCAGCAGCCATCGAGGGACTGAAGCTTTCTTT. The chain couples TRBV27 to TRBJ1-1; unclear D gene. Trimming removed 6 bases from V and 5 bases from J, with 10 bases in between. The germline V gene encodes CDR1 MNHEY and CDR2 SMNVEV (reference sequence). The CDR3 is 12 amino acids.

V usage is TRBV5-1 and J usage is TRBJ2-3; 13 bases fit TRBD2. Germline CDR1 reads SGHRS; CDR2 reads YFSETQ. CDR3 size: 17 residues. The ends lost 6 bases at V and 3 bases at J; junction bases unmatched: 10. The CDR3 DNA reads TGCGCCAGCAAAGGACTAGCGGGAGAGACGGGGACAGATACGCAGTATTTT. Translation: CASKGLAGETGTDTQYF.